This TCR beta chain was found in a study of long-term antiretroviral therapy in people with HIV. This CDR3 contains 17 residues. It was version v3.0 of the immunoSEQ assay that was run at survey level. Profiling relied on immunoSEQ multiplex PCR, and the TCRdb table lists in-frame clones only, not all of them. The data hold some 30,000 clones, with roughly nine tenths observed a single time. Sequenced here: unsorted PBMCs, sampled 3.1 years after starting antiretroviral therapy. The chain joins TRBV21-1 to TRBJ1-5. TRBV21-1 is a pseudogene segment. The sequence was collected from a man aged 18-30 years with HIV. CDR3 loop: CASSKGPCKYSNQPQHF. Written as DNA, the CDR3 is TGTGCCAGCAGCAAAGGTCCCTGTAAGTATAGCAATCAGCCCCAGCATTTT.